This TCR beta chain was sequenced during a study of beta chain features in type 1 diabetes. Study-level points and caveats: In cDNA sequencing, cells with high TCR expression could be over-represented.

As concerns this clone: Its target is unknown.

Investigators reverse transcribed all isolated RNA, so they sequenced expressed TCRB transcripts. Method: immunoSEQ multiplex PCR; TCRdb's copy keeps in-frame clones and lacks some. The data contain a few hundred thousand clones, 27% of them seen just once; the ten biggest clones take up roughly 4.1%. Purity above 95% was achieved in all sorted populations. Trimming took 7 bases from V and 0 from J, leaving 13 bases between them. From germline, CDR1 is SNHLY and CDR2 FYNNEI. The CDR3 spans 15 residues. Sequences were obtained from central memory CD4+ T cells from blood. The receptor was derived from a man between 25 and 39 years old in good health. The chain combines TRBV2 with TRBJ1-5; no reliable D call. CDR3 bases: TGTGCCAGCACCCAAAGGGAATTTAGCAATCAGCCCCAGCATTTT. The encoded protein is CASTQREFSNQPQHF.